What follows are 23 T cell receptor beta chains derived from one specimen sequenced in a study of early T cells in non-severe SARS-CoV-2 infection. TCRdb passed the 5' RACE reads through MiXCR, listing each CDR3 protein once. The sample has some 62,000 distinct CDR3 sequences; around 9.9% are singletons. Input material: whole blood. The origin of the receptors is an adult who was a healthcare worker with PCR-confirmed SARS-CoV-2 infection or an uninfected control (not recorded which).

This clonotype was observed at least ten times. V usage is TRBV20-1 and J usage is TRBJ1-1, with a possible D match to TRBD1 (5 bases). This CDR3 has 13 amino acids. V was clipped by 6 bases and J by 8 bases, with 19 bases between them. Germline-derived CDR1 and CDR2 are DFQATT and SNEGSKA (reference sequence). The CDR3 DNA sequence: TGCAGTGCCAGCGCCTGGGACGGTAAAGAAGCTTTCTTT. This gives the protein CSASAWDGKEAFF.

In regard to this clonotype: A read error is possible here, since a much larger clone lies one base away. The V call is TRBV12-3 or TRBV12-4, the J call TRBJ2-3, with 9 nucleotides matching TRBD2. CDR3 length: 15 residues. In DNA form, the CDR3 reads TGTGCCAGCAGAGTAGCGGGGGCAAGCACAGATACGCCGTATTTT. Translation gives CASRVAGASTDTPYF.

This clonotype was seen a handful of times. This chain connects TRBV30 to TRBJ2-3; TRBD1 matches at 11 bases. The CDR3 spans 13 residues. V dropped 6 bases and J dropped 4; count of bases not matched to a gene: 3. The germline V gene encodes CDR1 GTSNPN and CDR2 SVGIG (reference sequence). DNA of the CDR3: TGTGCCTGCTGGGACAGGGGGGCAGATACGCAGTATTTT. Its protein is CACWDRGADTQYF.

This chain joins TRBV6-5 and TRBJ1-6; D not certain. Germline values: CDR1 MNHEY, CDR2 SVGAGI. Deletions cut 6 bases from V and 9 bases from J, with 18 bases between. The CDR3 runs 15 residues. CDR3 in DNA: TGTGCCAGCAGAGACATAGCGGTCATTAGTTCACCCCTCCACTTT. The encoded protein is CASRDIAVISSPLHF.

The V call is TRBV27, the J call TRBJ1-1; D is uncertain. Trimming took off 4 bases at V and 1 base at J, with 13 bases between the two ends. CDR3 length: 15 residues. Germline values: CDR1 MNHEY, CDR2 SMNVEV (reference sequence). Here the CDR3 reads CASSSPTSRNTEAFF. The DNA for the CDR3 is TGTGCCAGCAGTTCCCCTACCTCGCGGAACACTGAAGCTTTCTTT.

This clonotype was seen a few times. The V call is TRBV28, the J call TRBJ1-2; no definite D call. The CDR3 length is 15 residues. Trimming stripped 2 bases from V and 1 base from J, with 11 bases between. Germline assignment: CDR1 MDHEN and CDR2 SYDVKM. The CDR3: CASSLGRNYNYGYTF. CDR3 in DNA: TGTGCCAGCAGTTTAGGCAGAAACTATAACTATGGCTACACCTTC.

This clonotype was counted only a few times. This chain connects TRBV29-1 to TRBJ2-5, with 7 nucleotides matching TRBD1. Per germline, CDR1 SQVTM and CDR2 ANQGSEA. The CDR3 is made up of 13 amino acids. The V segment lost 3 bases and the J segment 4 bases; nucleotides outside the gene matches: 5. The CDR3 DNA follows: TGCAGCGTTGATAAGTCAGGGGGAGAGACCCAGTACTTC. Its protein is CSVDKSGGETQYF.

This clonotype was observed a handful of times. This rearrangement joins TRBV7-2 to TRBJ1-2; possible D gene TRBD1, 6 bases. This CDR3 is 15 amino acids long. Germline CDR1 reads SGHTA; CDR2 reads FQGNSA. The V end was cut by 4 bases, the J end by 1 base, with 13 bases between. CDR3 region: CASSWGQGRNYGYTF. The CDR3 DNA reads TGTGCCAGCAGCTGGGGGCAGGGACGTAACTATGGCTACACCTTC. The variable domain in full, completed from reference TRBV7-2 and TRBJ1-2, reads GAGVSQSPSNKVTEKGKDVELRCDPISGHTALYWYRQSLGQGLEFLIYFQGNSAPDKSGLPSDRFSAERTGGSVSTLTIQRTQQEDSAVYLCASSWGQGRNYGYTFGSGTRLTVV.

This clonotype was found a few times. The germline gene is not matched at one end of the junction; a read error may be the cause. The genes are TRBV5-1 and TRBJ2-3; the D call may be TRBD1 or TRBD2 (5 bases each). Germline loops: CDR1 SGHRS, CDR2 YFSETQ. This CDR3 is built from 13 residues. The chain's CDR3 is CASSSPRDLHSQF. The CDR3 nucleotides are TGCGCCAGCAGCTCGCCCCGGGACCTCCACAGTCAATTT. Combining the CDR3 with reference TRBV5-1 and TRBJ2-3 gives the whole variable domain KAGVTQTPRYLIKTRGQQVTLSCSPISGHRSVSWYQQTPGQGLQFLFEYFSETQRNKGNFPGRFSGRQFSNSRSEMNVSTLELGDSALYLCASSSPRDLHSQFGPGTRLTVL.

This clonotype was seen a few times. The J gene is TRBJ2-3, the V gene TRBV18; D remains ambiguous. The CDR3 has 13 amino acids. From germline, CDR1 is KGHSH and CDR2 LQKENI. With 2 bases removed from V and 1 base from J, the gap between germline ends came to 4 bases. The CDR3, as DNA: TGTGCCAGCTCACCATTCGGCACAGATACGCAGTATTTT. Translating gives CASSPFGTDTQYF.

This clonotype was counted only a few times. The chain is built from TRBV2 and TRBJ1-1; possible D gene TRBD1, 6 bases. Looked up from germline, CDR1 is SNHLY and CDR2 is FYNNEI. The germline V and J ends were trimmed by 6 bases and 2 bases, with 16 bases remaining between them. CDR3 size: 15 residues. CDR3 sequence reads: CASRPSGQPNTEAFF. CDR3 DNA sequence: TGTGCCAGCAGGCCTAGCGGACAGCCAAACACTGAAGCTTTCTTT.

The chain has TRBV5-4 and TRBJ2-7; possible D gene TRBD2, 6 bases. This CDR3 is built from 12 residues. From germline, CDR1 is SGHNT and CDR2 YYREEE (reference sequence). Deletions cut 1 base from V and 4 bases from J, with 6 bases between. The CDR3 loop reads CASSLRGYEQYV. The CDR3 coding sequence is TGTGCCAGCAGCTTGCGGGGGTACGAGCAGTACGTC.

The table lists this clonotype with many counts. The V call is TRBV12-3 or TRBV12-4, the J call TRBJ1-1; D remains unclear. The CDR3 consists of 13 residues. The germline V and J ends were trimmed by 6 bases and 3 bases, with 11 bases remaining between them. Here the CDR3 DNA reads TGTGCCAGCAGCCCCAGGTCCCACACTGAAGCTTTCTTT. It translates to CASSPRSHTEAFF.

This clonotype was picked up a small number of times. The gene calls are TRBV7-9 and TRBJ2-1; D is undetermined. The CDR3 is 14 residues long. Germline-derived CDR1 and CDR2 are SEHNR and FQNEAQ (reference sequence). V was shortened by 3 bases and J by 6 bases, with 12 bases between the two germline ends. CDR3: CASSLDVVSNEQFF. CDR3 coding DNA: TGTGCCAGCAGCTTGGATGTAGTTAGCAATGAGCAGTTCTTC.

This clonotype was detected ten times or more. The chain combines TRBV28 with TRBJ2-5, with D perhaps given as TRBD1 or TRBD2 (6 bases each). The V end lost 8 bases, the J end lost 2 bases, and 9 bases lay between the germline ends. CDR3 length: 12 residues. Germline assignment: CDR1 MDHEN and CDR2 SYDVKM. The CDR3 region has the DNA TGTGCCAGCGGGGGGCCGCAAGAGACCCAGTACTTC. This encodes CASGGPQETQYF.

This clonotype occurred many times. The chain employs TRBV3-1 and TRBJ2-3; 9 bases are shared with TRBD2. V gave up 4 bases and J gave up 4 bases; unmatched junction bases: 3. Looked up from germline, CDR1 is LGHDT and CDR2 is YNNKEL (reference sequence). This CDR3 spans 14 amino acids. CDR3 protein: CASSLGLAADTQYF. The CDR3 coding sequence is TGTGCCAGCAGCCTGGGACTAGCCGCAGATACGCAGTATTTT.

There are a few counts of this clonotype. The chain employs TRBV29-1 and TRBJ1-4; D is perhaps TRBD1 (5 bases). This CDR3 contains 13 residues. V was pared by 4 bases and J by 7 bases, with 13 bases between. CDR1 and CDR2 from the germline V gene are SQVTM and ANQGSEA. The CDR3 is CSVVGTGGEKLFF. CDR3 DNA sequence: TGCAGCGTTGTCGGTACAGGTGGTGAAAAACTGTTTTTT.

This chain links TRBV10-3 with TRBJ1-1, with 7 positions matching TRBD1. CDR1 is ENHRY and CDR2 is SYGVKD in the germline V gene. The V and J ends lost 3 bases and 3 bases, in that order; junction bases with no gene match: 7. The CDR3 totals 15 residues. The CDR3 DNA follows: TGTGCCATCAGTGAAGGGCACCAGGGGGACACTGAAGCTTTCTTT. Its translation is CAISEGHQGDTEAFF.

V is TRBV10-3 and J is TRBJ1-2; D gene uncertain. From germline, CDR1 is ENHRY and CDR2 SYGVKD. V was clipped by 3 bases and J by 4 bases, with 9 bases between them. This CDR3 comprises 13 residues. CDR3 coding DNA: TGTGCCATCAGTGAATCAGGTGGCTATGGCTACACCTTC. Amino acids: CAISESGGYGYTF.

The rearrangement uses TRBV18 and TRBJ1-2; D gene ambiguous. The ends were cut back, 3 bases at V and 0 bases at J, with 8 bases in the middle. Germline V gene sequence: CDR1 KGHSH, CDR2 LQKENI. The CDR3 runs 14 residues. The chain's CDR3 is CASSPSQANYGYTF. CDR3 bases: TGTGCCAGCTCACCGTCTCAGGCTAACTATGGCTACACCTTC.

The chain joins TRBV30 to TRBJ2-5, with D possibly matching TRBD1 (6 bases). Germline loops: CDR1 GTSNPN, CDR2 SVGIG (reference sequence). The V and J ends lost 1 base and 7 bases respectively, with 13 bases between them. CDR3 length: 13 residues. CDR3 loop: CAWSGTAAGTQYF. The CDR3 DNA sequence: TGTGCCTGGAGTGGGACAGCTGCAGGGACCCAGTACTTC.

This clonotype was recorded at least ten times. This chain uses TRBV7-3 with TRBJ2-5, with unresolved D. Trimming removed 0 bases from V and 2 bases from J, with 4 bases in between. CDR1 is SGHTA, CDR2 FQGTGA, per germline. The CDR3 is 13 amino acids. The CDR3 loop reads CASSLTYQETQYF. The CDR3 DNA follows: TGTGCCAGCAGCTTAACGTATCAAGAGACCCAGTACTTC.

The J gene is TRBJ2-7, the V gene TRBV18, with D unresolved. Germline lookup yields CDR1 KGHSH and CDR2 LQKENI. V shed 3 bases and J shed 7 bases, with 13 bases lying between them. This CDR3 contains 13 residues. The CDR3 DNA sequence: TGTGCCAGCTCACCCTCCATCCTTGGAGAGCAGTACGTC. Protein sequence: CASSPSILGEQYV.